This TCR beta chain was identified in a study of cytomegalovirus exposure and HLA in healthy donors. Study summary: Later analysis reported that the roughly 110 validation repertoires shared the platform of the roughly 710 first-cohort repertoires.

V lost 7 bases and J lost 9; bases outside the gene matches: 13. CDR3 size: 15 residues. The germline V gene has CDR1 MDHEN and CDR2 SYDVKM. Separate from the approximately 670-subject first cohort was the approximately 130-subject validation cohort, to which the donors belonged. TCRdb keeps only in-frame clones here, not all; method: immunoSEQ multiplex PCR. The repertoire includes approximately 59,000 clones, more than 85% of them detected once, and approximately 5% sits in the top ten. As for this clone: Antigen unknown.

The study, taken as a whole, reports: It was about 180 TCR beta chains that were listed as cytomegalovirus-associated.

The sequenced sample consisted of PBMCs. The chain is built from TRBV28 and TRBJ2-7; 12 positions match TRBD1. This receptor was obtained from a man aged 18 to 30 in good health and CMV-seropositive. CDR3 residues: CASTGSGQGAGGQYF. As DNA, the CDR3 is TGTGCCAGCACGGGTTCGGGACAGGGGGCTGGAGGGCAGTACTTC.